This T cell receptor beta chain was retrieved from a study of memory CD4+ T cells and cytomegalovirus serostatus. The wider study: Donors were healthy Belgian adults, 10 or so CMV seropositive and some 24 seronegative. Study-level findings and limits: Repertoires predicted CMV serostatus with median bootstrapped AUC of roughly 0.96.

TCRdb's copy holds only in-frame clones and misses some; the assay was immunoSEQ multiplex PCR. The repertoire holds about 80,000 clones, with roughly 80% as singletons. About this clone: Its antigen remains unknown.

Germline V CDR1 and CDR2: LNHNV, YYDKDF (reference sequence). V was clipped by 1 base and J by 5 bases, with 8 bases between them. This CDR3 has 13 amino acids. Single viable CD3+CD4+CD8-CD45RO+ cells were sorted as the memory CD4+ T cells. CMV serostatus came from serum IgG against pp150, pp28, p38, p52. The sequenced sample consisted of memory CD4+ T cells from blood. This clonotype was sampled from an adult in good health and CMV-seronegative. The gene calls are TRBV15 and TRBJ1-2; D not resolved. The CDR3 here is CATSRGGGYGYTF. The CDR3 nucleotides are TGTGCCACCAGCAGAGGAGGAGGATATGGCTACACCTTC. Drawing the rest from reference TRBV15 and TRBJ1-2, the complete variable domain is DAMVIQNPRYQVTQFGKPVTLSCSQTLNHNVMYWYQQKSSQAPKLLFHYYDKDFNNEADTPDNFQSRRPNTSFCFLDIRSPGLGDTAMYLCATSRGGGYGYTFGSGTRLTVV.